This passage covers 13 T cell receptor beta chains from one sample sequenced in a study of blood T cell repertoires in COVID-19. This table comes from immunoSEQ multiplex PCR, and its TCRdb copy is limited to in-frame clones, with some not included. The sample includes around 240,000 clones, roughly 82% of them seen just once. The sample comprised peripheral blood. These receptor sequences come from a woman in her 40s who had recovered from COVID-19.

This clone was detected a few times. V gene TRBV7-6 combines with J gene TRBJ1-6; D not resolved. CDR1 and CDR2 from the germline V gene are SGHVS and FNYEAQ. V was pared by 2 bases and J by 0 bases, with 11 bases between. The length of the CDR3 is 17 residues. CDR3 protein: CASSLIGGSSYNSPLHF. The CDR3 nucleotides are TGTGCCAGCAGCTTAATCGGAGGGAGCTCCTATAATTCACCCCTCCACTTT.

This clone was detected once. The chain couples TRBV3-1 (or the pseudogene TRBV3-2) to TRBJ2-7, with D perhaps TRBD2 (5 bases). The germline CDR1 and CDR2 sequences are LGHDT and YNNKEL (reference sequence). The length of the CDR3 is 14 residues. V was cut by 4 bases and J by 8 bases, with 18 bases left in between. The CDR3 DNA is TGTGCCAGCAGCCCGAGGGAGACGCCTGACAAGCAGTACTTC. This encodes CASSPRETPDKQYF.

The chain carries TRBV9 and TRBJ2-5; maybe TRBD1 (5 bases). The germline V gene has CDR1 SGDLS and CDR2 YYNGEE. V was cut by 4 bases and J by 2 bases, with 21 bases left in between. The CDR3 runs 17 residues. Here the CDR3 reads CASSPRHYRNQQETQYF. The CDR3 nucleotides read TGTGCCAGCAGCCCACGCCACTACAGGAACCAACAAGAGACCCAGTACTTC.

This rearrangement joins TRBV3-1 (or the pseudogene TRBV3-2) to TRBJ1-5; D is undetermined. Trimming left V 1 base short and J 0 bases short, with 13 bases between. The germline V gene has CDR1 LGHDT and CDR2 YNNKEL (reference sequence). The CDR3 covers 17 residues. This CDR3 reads CASSQGTTFYSNQPQHF. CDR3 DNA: TGTGCCAGCAGCCAAGGAACAACCTTTTATAGCAATCAGCCCCAGCATTTT.

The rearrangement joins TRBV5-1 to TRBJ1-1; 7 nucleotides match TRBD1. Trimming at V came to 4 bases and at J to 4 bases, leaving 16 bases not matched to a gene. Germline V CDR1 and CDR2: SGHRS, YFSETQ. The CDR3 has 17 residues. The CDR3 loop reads CASSPIPARDSGTEAFF. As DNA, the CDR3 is TGCGCCAGCAGCCCGATACCAGCCCGGGACAGCGGCACTGAAGCTTTCTTT.

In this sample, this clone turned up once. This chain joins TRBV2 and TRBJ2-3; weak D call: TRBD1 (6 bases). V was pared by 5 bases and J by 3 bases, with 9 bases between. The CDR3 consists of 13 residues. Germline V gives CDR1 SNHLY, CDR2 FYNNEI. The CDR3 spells CASSLQGTDTQYF. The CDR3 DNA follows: TGTGCCAGCAGTTTACAGGGAACAGATACGCAGTATTTT.

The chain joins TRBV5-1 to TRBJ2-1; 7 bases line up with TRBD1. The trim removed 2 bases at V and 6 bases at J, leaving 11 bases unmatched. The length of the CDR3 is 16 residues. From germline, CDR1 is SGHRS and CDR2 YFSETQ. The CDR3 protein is CASSLLVGGAGNEQFF. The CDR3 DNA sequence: TGCGCCAGCAGCTTATTGGTAGGGGGCGCGGGCAATGAGCAGTTCTTC.

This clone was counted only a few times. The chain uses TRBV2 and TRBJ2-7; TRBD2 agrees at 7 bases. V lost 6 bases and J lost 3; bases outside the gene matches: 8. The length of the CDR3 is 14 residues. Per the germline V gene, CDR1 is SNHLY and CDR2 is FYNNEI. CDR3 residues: CASSPRTGGYEQYF. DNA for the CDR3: TGTGCCAGCAGCCCCCGGACGGGGGGCTACGAGCAGTACTTC.

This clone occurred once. The CDR3 DNA sequence: TGTGCCTCCCTCGGGGGGGCTGGGGGGACCCAGTACTTC. Translating gives CASLGGAGGTQYF. This chain uses TRBV2 with TRBJ2-5, with TRBD2 identical over 8 bases. CDR1 is SNHLY and CDR2 is FYNNEI in the germline V gene. This CDR3 has 13 residues. V lost 11 bases, J lost 7 bases, and 12 bases stayed unmatched.

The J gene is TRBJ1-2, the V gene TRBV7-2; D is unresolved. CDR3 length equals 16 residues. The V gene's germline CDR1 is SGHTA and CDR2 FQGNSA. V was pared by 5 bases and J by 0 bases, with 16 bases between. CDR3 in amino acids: CASSPLFEPSNYGYTF. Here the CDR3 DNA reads TGTGCCAGCAGCCCCCTCTTTGAGCCTTCTAACTATGGCTACACCTTC.

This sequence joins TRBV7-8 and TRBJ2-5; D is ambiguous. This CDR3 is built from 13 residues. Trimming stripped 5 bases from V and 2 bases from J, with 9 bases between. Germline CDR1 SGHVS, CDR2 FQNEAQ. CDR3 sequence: CASSEDVQETQYF. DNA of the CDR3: TGTGCCAGCAGCGAGGATGTACAAGAGACCCAGTACTTC.

The CDR3 DNA sequence: TGTGCCAGCTCCGGGGGTATCAATCAGCCCCAGCATTTT. Its protein product is CASSGGINQPQHF. The chain is built from TRBV19 and TRBJ1-5; D may be TRBD1 (5 bases). The germline V and J ends were trimmed by 9 bases and 3 bases, with 12 bases remaining between them. Germline values: CDR1 LNHDA, CDR2 SQIVND (reference sequence). CDR3 length: 13 amino acids. Drawing the rest from reference TRBV19 and TRBJ1-5, the complete variable domain is DGGITQSPKYLFRKEGQNVTLSCEQNLNHDAMYWYRQDPGQGLRLIYYSQIVNDFQKGDIAEGYSVSREKKESFPLTVTSAQKNPTAFYLCASSGGINQPQHFGDGTRLSIL.

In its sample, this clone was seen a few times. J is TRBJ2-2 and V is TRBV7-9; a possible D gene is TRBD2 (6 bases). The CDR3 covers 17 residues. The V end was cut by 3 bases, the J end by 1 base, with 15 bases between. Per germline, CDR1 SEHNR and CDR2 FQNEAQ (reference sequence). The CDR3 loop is CASSFFPGLMNTGELFF. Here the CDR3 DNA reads TGTGCCAGCAGCTTCTTCCCGGGACTGATGAACACCGGGGAGCTGTTTTTT.